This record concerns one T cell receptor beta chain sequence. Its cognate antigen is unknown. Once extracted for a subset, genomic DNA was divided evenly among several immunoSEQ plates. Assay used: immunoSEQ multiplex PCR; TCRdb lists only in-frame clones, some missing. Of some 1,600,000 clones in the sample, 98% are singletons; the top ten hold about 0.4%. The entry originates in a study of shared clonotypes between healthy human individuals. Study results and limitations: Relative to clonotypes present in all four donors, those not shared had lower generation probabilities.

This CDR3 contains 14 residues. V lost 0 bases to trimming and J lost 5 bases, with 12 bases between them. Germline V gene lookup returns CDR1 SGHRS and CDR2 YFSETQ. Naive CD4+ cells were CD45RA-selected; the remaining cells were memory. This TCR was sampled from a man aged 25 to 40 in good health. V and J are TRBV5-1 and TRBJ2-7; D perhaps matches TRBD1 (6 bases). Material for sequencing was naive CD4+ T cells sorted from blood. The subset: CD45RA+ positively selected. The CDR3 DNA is TGCGCCAGCAGCTTGGGAGGCAGGGGAGACGAGCAGTACTTC. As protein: CASSLGGRGDEQYF.